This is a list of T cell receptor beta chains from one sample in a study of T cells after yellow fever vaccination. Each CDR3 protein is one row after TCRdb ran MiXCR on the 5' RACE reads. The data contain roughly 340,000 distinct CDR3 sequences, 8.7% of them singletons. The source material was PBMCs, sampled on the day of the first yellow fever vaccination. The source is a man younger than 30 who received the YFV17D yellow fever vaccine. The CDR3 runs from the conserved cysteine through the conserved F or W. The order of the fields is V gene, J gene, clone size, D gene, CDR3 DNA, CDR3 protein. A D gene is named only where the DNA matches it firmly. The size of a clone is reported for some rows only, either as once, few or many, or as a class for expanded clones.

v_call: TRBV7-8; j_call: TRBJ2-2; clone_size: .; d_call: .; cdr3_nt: TGTGCCAGCACCACCCTCACCGGGGAGCTGTTTTTT; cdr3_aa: CASTTLTGELFF
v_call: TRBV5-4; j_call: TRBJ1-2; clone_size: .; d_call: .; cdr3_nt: TGTGCCAGCAGTCCTCGGGGGCAAGCCTATGGCTACACCTTC; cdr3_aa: CASSPRGQAYGYTF
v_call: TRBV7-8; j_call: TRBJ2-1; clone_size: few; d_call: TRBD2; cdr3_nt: TGTGCCAGCAGCCGGGGGGGGGGGCGCTCCTACAATGAGCAGTTCTTC; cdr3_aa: CASSRGGGRSYNEQFF
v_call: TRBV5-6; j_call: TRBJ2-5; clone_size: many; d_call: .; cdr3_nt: TGTGCCAGCAGCCAGCCGCCCCTGGAAGAGACCCAGTACTTC; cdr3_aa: CASSQPPLEETQYF
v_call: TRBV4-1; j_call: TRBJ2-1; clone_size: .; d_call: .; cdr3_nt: TGCGCCAGCAGCCAAGTCGATTTGGGGCTAGCTGACAATGAGCAGTTCTTC; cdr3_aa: CASSQVDLGLADNEQFF
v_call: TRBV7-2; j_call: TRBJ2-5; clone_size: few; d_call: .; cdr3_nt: TGTGCCAGCAGCCACTTAGAGACCCAGTACTTC; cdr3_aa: CASSHLETQYF
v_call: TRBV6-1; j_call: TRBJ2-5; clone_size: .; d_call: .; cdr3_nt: TGTGCCAGCAGTGAATCGGGCGGGTGGGAGACCCAGTACTTC; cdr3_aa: CASSESGGWETQYF
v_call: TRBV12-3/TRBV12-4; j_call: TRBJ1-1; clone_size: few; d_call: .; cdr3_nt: TGTGCCAGCAGTTGGTTGGGGGGGGTCCCCACTGAAGCTTTCTTT; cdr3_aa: CASSWLGGVPTEAFF
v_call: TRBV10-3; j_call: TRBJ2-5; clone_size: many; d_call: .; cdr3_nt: TGTGCCATCAGTGAGTCTGGGACCGAGACCCAGTACTTC; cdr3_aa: CAISESGTETQYF
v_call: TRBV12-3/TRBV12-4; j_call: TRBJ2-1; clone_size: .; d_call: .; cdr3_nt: TGTGCCAGCAGTTTAACCTTGAATGAGCAGTTCTTC; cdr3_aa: CASSLTLNEQFF
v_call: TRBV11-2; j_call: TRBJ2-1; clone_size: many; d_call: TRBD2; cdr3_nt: TGTGCCAGCAGCTACCCCCTACTAGCGGGGGGGCCCCCCGAGCAGTTCTTC; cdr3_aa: CASSYPLLAGGPPEQFF
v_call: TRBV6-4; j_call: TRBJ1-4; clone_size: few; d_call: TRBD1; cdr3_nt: TGTGCCAGCAGTAAAGGGGGCTCGGATAATGAAAAACTGTTTTTT; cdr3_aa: CASSKGGSDNEKLFF
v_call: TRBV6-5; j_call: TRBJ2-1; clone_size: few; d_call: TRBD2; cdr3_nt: TGTGCCAGCAGTTGGGGACTAGCGGGGTTAGAGCAGTTCTTC; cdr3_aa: CASSWGLAGLEQFF
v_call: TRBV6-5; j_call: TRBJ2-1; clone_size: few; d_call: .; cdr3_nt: TGTGCCAGCAGTTACCCCGCTCTGGCGGGTTCAAATGAGCAGTTCTTC; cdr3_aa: CASSYPALAGSNEQFF
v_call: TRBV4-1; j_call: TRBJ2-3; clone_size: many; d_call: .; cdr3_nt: TGCGCCAGCAGCCAAGTGGGGGACACAGATACGCAGTATTTT; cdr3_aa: CASSQVGDTDTQYF
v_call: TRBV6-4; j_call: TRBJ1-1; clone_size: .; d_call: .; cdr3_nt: TGTGCCAGCAGTGTACGACCGGATACTAAAGCTTTCTTT; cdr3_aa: CASSVRPDTKAFF
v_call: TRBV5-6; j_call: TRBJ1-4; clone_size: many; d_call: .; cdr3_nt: TGTGCCAGCAGCTCCCTACTGACAGACAAGGCAACTAATGAAAAACTGTTTTTT; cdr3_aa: CASSSLLTDKATNEKLFF
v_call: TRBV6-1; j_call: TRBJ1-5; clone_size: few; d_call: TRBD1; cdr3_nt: TGTGCCAGCAGACCGATCCGGGACAGGGGTTTTAATCAGCCCCAGCATTTT; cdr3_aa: CASRPIRDRGFNQPQHF
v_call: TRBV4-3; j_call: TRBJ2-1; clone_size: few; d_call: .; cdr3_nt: TGCGCCAGCAGCCAAGATCCCCCACTCGGGAGAAATTTAAACAATGAGCAGTTCTTC; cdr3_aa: CASSQDPPLGRNLNNEQFF
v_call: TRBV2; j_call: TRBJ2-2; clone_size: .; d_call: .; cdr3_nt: TGTGCCAGAGCCGGGGGTGGCACCGGGGAGCTGTTTTTT; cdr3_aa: CARAGGGTGELFF
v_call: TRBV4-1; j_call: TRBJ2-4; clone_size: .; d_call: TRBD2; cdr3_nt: TGCGCCAGCAGCCAGGGTAGCGGGGTCTCCGGCGCCAAAAACATTCAGTACTTC; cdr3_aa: CASSQGSGVSGAKNIQYF
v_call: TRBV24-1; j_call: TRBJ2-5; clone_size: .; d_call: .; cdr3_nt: TGTGCCACCAGTGGAGTCGAAAAAGAGACCCAGTACTTC; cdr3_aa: CATSGVEKETQYF
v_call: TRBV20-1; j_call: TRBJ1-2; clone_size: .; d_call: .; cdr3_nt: TGCAGTGCTAGTTTGGGACACCTCCTACTTAACTATGGCTACACCTTC; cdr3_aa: CSASLGHLLLNYGYTF
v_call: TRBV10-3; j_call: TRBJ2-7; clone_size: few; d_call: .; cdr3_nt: TGTGCCTCGCAGGGGGGGGCAGGGAACCCCCCTTACTACGAGCAGTACTTC; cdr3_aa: CASQGGAGNPPYYEQYF
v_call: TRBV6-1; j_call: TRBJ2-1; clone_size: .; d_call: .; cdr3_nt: TGTGCCAGCAGTGAATATGAGGGACTTGGTCGGTTCTTC; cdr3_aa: CASSEYEGLGRFF
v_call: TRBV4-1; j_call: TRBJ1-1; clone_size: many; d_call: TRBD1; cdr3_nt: TGCGCCAGCAGCCAGCTATTCCAGAATTTCCGGGACAGCCTTCTGAACACTGAAGCTTTCTTT; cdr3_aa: CASSQLFQNFRDSLLNTEAFF
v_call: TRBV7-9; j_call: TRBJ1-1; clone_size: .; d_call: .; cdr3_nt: TGTGCCAGCAGCTTCAGGGGTCAGGCTGAAGCTTTCTTT; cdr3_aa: CASSFRGQAEAFF
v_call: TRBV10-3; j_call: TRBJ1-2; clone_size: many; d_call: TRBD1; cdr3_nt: TGTGCCATCAGTGATATACCGGGACAGGCAAACTATGGCTACACCTTC; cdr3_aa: CAISDIPGQANYGYTF
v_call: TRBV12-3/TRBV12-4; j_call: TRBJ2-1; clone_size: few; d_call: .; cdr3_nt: TGTGCCAGCAGTTTGAGTCCGAACAACAATGAGCAGTTCTTC; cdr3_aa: CASSLSPNNNEQFF
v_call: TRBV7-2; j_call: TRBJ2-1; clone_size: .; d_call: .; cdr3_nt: TGTGCCAGCAGCCCCGAAGGCCTCAACCATGAGCAGTTCTTC; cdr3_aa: CASSPEGLNHEQFF
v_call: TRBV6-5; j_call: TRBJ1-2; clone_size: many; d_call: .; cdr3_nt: TGTGCCAGCAGTTGGGGGCCGAACCTCTATGGCTACACCTTC; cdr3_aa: CASSWGPNLYGYTF
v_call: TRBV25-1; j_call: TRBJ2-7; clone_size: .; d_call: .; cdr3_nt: TGTGCCAGCAGTGAGCGGGTAAGGGTTATCTACGAGCAGTACTTC; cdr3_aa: CASSERVRVIYEQYF
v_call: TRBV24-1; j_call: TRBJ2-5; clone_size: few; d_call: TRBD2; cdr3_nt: TGTGCCACCAGTGATGGGCTACTAGCGGACCAAGAGACCCAGTACTTC; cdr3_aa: CATSDGLLADQETQYF
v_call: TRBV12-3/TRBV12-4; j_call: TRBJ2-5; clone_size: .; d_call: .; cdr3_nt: TGTGCCAGCAGTTTAAATTGGGCTGGAGAGACCCAGTACTTC; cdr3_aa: CASSLNWAGETQYF
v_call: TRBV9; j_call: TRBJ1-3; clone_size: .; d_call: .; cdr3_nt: TGTGCCAGCAGCGAGATAGGAAACACCATATATTTT; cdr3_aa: CASSEIGNTIYF
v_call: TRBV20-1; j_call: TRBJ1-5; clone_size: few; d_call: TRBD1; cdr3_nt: TGCAGTGCTAGCTCGTGGGACAGGGGGAGCAATCAGCCCCAGCATTTT; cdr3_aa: CSASSWDRGSNQPQHF
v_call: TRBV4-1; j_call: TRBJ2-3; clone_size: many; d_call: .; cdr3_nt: TGCGCCAGCAGCCAAGTAAGGGGGGCAGATACGCAGTATTTT; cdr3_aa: CASSQVRGADTQYF
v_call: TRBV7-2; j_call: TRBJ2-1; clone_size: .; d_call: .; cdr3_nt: TGTGCCAGCAGCCCCCGCGACAACTCCTACAATGAGCAGTTCTTC; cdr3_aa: CASSPRDNSYNEQFF
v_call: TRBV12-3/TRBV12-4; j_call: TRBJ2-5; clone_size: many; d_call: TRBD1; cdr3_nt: TGTGCCAGCAGCAACAGGGGGAGAGAGACCCAGTACTTC; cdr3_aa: CASSNRGRETQYF
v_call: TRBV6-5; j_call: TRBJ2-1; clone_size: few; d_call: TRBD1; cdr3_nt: TGTGCCAGCAGTTACCCGGGGACAGGGTACAATGAGCAGTTCTTC; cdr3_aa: CASSYPGTGYNEQFF
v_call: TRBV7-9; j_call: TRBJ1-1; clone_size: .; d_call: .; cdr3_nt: TGTGCCAGCAGCTTAGCTGGGGATCGAGGGTACACTGAAGCTTTCTTT; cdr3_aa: CASSLAGDRGYTEAFF